The clone carrying this T cell receptor (beta chain) came up a few times. Its antigen is as yet unknown. According to the study, genomic DNA was the template for TCR beta VDJ and CDR3 profiling. TCRdb recomputed calls from the reads with MiXCR, one row per CDR3 protein. The data show fewer than 250,000 distinct CDR3 sequences, approximately 51% seen once. The data derive from a study of CD8+CD57+ T cells in acquired aplastic anemia. Study-level information: Roughly 3 ug was the average amount of DNA from sorted CD4+ and CD8+ cells. Overall study results and limits: Patients and controls had in common 25 to 35 CD8+ CDR3 sequences. Controls did not differ significantly from patients in CD8+ Simpson's diversity.

This CDR3 region has 16 residues. Germline V gives CDR1 LGHDT, CDR2 YNNKEL (reference sequence). After removal of 1 base from V and 2 bases from J, the junction contained 5 bases not matched to a gene. Sequencing involved patients with CD8+CD57+ cell expansion previously shown by flow cytometry. Patients, without exception, had severe acquired aplastic anemia. The chain combines TRBV3-1 with TRBJ2-3; 8 bases fit TRBD1. The receptor comes from a human donor with aplastic anemia. The specimen was sorted CD4+, CD8+, or CD8+CD57+ T cells (not recorded which) from PBMCs. The CDR3 sequence is CASSQGTGTFTDTQYF. CDR3 DNA sequence: TGTGCCAGCAGCCAAGGGACAGGGACCTTCACAGATACGCAGTATTTT.